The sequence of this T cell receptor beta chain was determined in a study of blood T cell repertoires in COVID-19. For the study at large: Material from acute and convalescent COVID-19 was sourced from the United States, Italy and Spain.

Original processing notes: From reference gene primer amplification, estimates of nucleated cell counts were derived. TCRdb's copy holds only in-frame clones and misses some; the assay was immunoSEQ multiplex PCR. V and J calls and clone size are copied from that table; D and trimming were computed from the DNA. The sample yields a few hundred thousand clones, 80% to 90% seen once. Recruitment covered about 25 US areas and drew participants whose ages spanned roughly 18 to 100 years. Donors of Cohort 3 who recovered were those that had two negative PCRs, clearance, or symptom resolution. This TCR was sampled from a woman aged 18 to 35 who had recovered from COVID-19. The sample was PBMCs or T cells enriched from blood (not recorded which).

CDR3 sequence (DNA): TGTGCCAGTAGCCAGGACAGGCAAGAGACCCAGTACTTC. It translates to CASSQDRQETQYF. V gene TRBV19 combines with J gene TRBJ2-5; 7 nucleotides agree with TRBD1. The CDR3 covers 13 residues. Germline V gives CDR1 LNHDA, CDR2 SQIVND (reference sequence). The J segment lost 2 bases and the V segment lost 6 bases, leaving 3 bases of the junction unmatched. The variable domain in full, completed from reference TRBV19 and TRBJ2-5, reads DGGITQSPKYLFRKEGQNVTLSCEQNLNHDAMYWYRQDPGQGLRLIYYSQIVNDFQKGDIAEGYSVSREKKESFPLTVTSAQKNPTAFYLCASSQDRQETQYFGPGTRLLVL.